Below are 15 T cell receptor beta chains sequenced from a single sample in a study (dated by TCRdb to 2015 to 2016). Receptors were amplified or captured by RT-PCR. The instrument given in TCRdb is Illumina MiSeq. The raw public data were reprocessed by TCRdb itself: fastp quality trimming at Q25, MiXCR clonotype calling, in-frame beta chains only. Rows with a matching CDR3 protein are joined into one entry that keeps the most common DNA and genes. This sample holds approximately 720,000 distinct CDR3 sequences; approximately 15% were observed only once. The top ten hold 3.6% of the sample. The sequencing input was memory CD4+ T cells from blood. The receptors come from a female donor in good health, serving as a healthy control.

This clonotype came up many times. The rearrangement joins TRBV10-3 to TRBJ1-5; D remains ambiguous. With 0 bases removed from V and 7 bases from J, the gap between germline ends came to 13 bases. Germline V CDR1 and CDR2: ENHRY, SYGVKD. The CDR3 contains 15 residues. The CDR3 sequence: CAISESGGAGQPQHF. DNA for the CDR3: TGTGCCATCAGTGAGTCCGGTGGAGCGGGACAGCCCCAGCATTTT.

With regard to this clonotype: The junction differs from germline at one of its ends, possibly a read error. V and J are TRBV7-7 and TRBJ2-1; D ambiguous. CDR1 is SSHAT, CDR2 FNYEAQ, per germline (reference sequence). This CDR3 has 16 amino acids. CDR3 region: CASSLGWGGSYNEQFF. The CDR3 bases are TGTGCTAGCAGCTTAGGATGGGGTGGGTCCTACAATGAGCAGTTCTTC.

This clonotype has ten or more counts. CDR3 nucleotides: TGTGCCAGCAGCCAAAATGGGGCCCATGGGCAGTACTTC. It encodes CASSQNGAHGQYF. This sequence joins TRBV14 and TRBJ2-7; TRBD1 is a possible D gene (5 bases). Between the trimmed V and J ends, which lost 2 bases and 9 bases, there was a span of 14 bases. Per the germline V gene, CDR1 is SGHDN and CDR2 is FVKESK. This CDR3 has 13 residues.

This chain links TRBV27 with TRBJ2-7, with 13 bases fitting TRBD2. The germline V gene has CDR1 MNHEY and CDR2 SMNVEV (reference sequence). The CDR3 is made up of 17 amino acids. The junction had 10 bases not matched to a gene; V was cut back by 3 bases and J by 5 bases. The CDR3 nucleotides are TGTGCCAGCAGTTTCCCTCCCCCGGGACTAGCGGGAAACGAGCAGTACTTC. Residues: CASSFPPPGLAGNEQYF.

The sample holds a few counts of this clonotype. V gene TRBV7-3 combines with J gene TRBJ2-1, with D perhaps matching TRBD1 (6 bases). The CDR3 contains 14 residues. Trimming cost V 8 bases and J 5 bases, with 16 bases left between them. CDR1 is SGHTA and CDR2 is FQGTGA in the germline V gene. CDR3 protein: CASGDRGSDNEQFF. The CDR3 nucleotides read TGTGCCAGCGGGGATAGGGGGAGTGACAATGAGCAGTTCTTC.

The chain has TRBV9 and TRBJ2-2, with 8 bases matching TRBD1. The J segment lost 4 bases and the V segment lost 0 bases, leaving 2 bases of the junction unmatched. This CDR3 has 15 amino acids. Germline V gives CDR1 SGDLS, CDR2 YYNGEE. In DNA form, the CDR3 reads TGTGCCAGCAGCGTAGACAGGGGGATCACCGGGGAGCTGTTTTTT. Protein sequence: CASSVDRGITGELFF. Variable domain in full (rest from reference TRBV9 and TRBJ2-2): DSGVTQTPKHLITATGQRVTLRCSPRSGDLSVYWYQQSLDQGLQFLIQYYNGEERAKGNILERFSAQQFPDLHSELNLSSLELGDSALYFCASSVDRGITGELFFGEGSRLTVL.

The rearrangement joins TRBV6-5 to TRBJ1-4; the D gene is possibly TRBD1 (5 bases). Germline V CDR1 and CDR2: MNHEY, SVGAGI. Trimming took 0 bases from V and 10 from J, leaving 12 bases between them. The length of the CDR3 is 14 residues. In DNA form, the CDR3 reads TGTGCCAGCAGTTACTCAGACAGTTCCGGAAAACTGTTTTTT. This translates into CASSYSDSSGKLFF.

This clonotype was picked up a small number of times. V gene TRBV5-1 combines with J gene TRBJ2-1; TRBD2 aligns across 8 bases. The V gene's germline CDR1 is SGHRS and CDR2 YFSETQ. The CDR3 spans 15 residues. V shed 4 bases and J 4 bases; nucleotides not matched to a gene: 7. As DNA, the CDR3 is TGCGCCAGCAGCGGGGGGGGACTAGGATACAATGAGCAGTTCTTC. Translation: CASSGGGLGYNEQFF.

The V gene is TRBV5-4, the J gene TRBJ2-1, with TRBD2 as a possible D gene (6 bases). CDR3 length equals 15 residues. Germline values: CDR1 SGHNT, CDR2 YYREEE (reference sequence). V was trimmed by 3 bases and J by 8 bases, leaving 18 bases between them. The CDR3 sequence is CASSSASDGRDEQFF. DNA of the CDR3: TGTGCCAGCAGCTCAGCTAGCGACGGTAGGGATGAGCAGTTCTTC.

This clonotype showed up just once. The CDR3 spells CASSDGQGAQFRQYF. The CDR3 DNA reads TGTGCCAGCAGCGACGGTCAGGGGGCTCAGTTTCGGCAGTACTTC. V and J are TRBV5-6 and TRBJ2-7; TRBD1 agrees at 8 bases. The V segment lost 4 bases and the J segment 9 bases; nucleotides outside the gene matches: 15. There are 15 residues in the CDR3. Germline CDR1 and CDR2: SGHDT and YYEEEE.

This clonotype was picked up one time. The rearrangement uses TRBV7-2 and TRBJ1-1; 11 positions agree with TRBD1. The CDR3 is 17 residues long. CDR1 is SGHTA and CDR2 is FQGNSA in the germline V gene. V was clipped by 1 base and J by 6 bases; unmatched bases: 10. CDR3 in amino acids: CASSLVGTGGRVAEAFF. CDR3 DNA sequence: TGTGCCAGCAGCTTAGTGGGGACAGGGGGGCGCGTTGCTGAAGCTTTCTTT.

This clonotype has a count of ten or more. The CDR3 sequence: CASSPPLTGSPYEQYF. As DNA, the CDR3 is TGTGCCAGCTCACCCCCCTTGACAGGGTCCCCTTACGAGCAGTACTTC. This chain links TRBV18 with TRBJ2-7, with 7 bases aligning to TRBD1. With V trimmed by 3 bases and J by 4 bases, 12 bases remained unmatched. Germline V gene data show CDR1 as KGHSH and CDR2 as LQKENI. This CDR3 contains 16 residues.

V and J are TRBV9 and TRBJ1-1, with TRBD1 as a possible D gene (5 bases). The CDR3 has 15 amino acids. Per germline, CDR1 SGDLS and CDR2 YYNGEE. The V end lost 3 bases, the J end lost 4 bases, and 16 bases lay between the germline ends. The CDR3 protein is CASSAAFGGFTEAFF. The CDR3 nucleotides read TGTGCCAGCAGCGCGGCATTTGGGGGTTTCACTGAAGCTTTCTTT.

This clonotype was picked up a small number of times. The chain couples TRBV5-5 to TRBJ1-1; TRBD1 might be the D (6 bases). V was cut by 0 bases and J by 0 bases, with 18 bases left in between. CDR1 SGHKS and CDR2 YYEKEE come from the germline V gene (reference sequence). This CDR3 contains 18 residues. As DNA, the CDR3 is TGTGCCAGCAGCTTGGTGGGACACCGATCGGGGCTGAACACTGAAGCTTTCTTT. It is translated as CASSLVGHRSGLNTEAFF.

V is TRBV5-1 and J is TRBJ2-5; 9 bases are shared with TRBD2. The CDR3 is made up of 15 amino acids. V lost 4 bases, J lost 5 bases, and 9 bases stayed unmatched. Germline CDR1 and CDR2: SGHRS and YFSETQ. Written as DNA, the CDR3 is TGCGCCAGCAGCCGGGACCCTCTAGCGGGGGAGACCCAGTACTTC. Protein sequence: CASSRDPLAGETQYF.